This T cell receptor (beta chain) was obtained from a study of cytomegalovirus exposure and HLA in healthy donors. Study-wide background: Earlier work reported 110 million or so unique TCR beta sequences from approximately 180 million T cells.

The CDR3 is 16 amino acids. Trimming took 5 bases from V and 6 from J; bases not matched to a gene: 12. CDR1 and CDR2 (germline): SGHDT, YYEEEE. PCR used 60 Vbeta primers and 13 Jbeta primers. Clones were read by immunoSEQ multiplex PCR, and TCRdb kept only the in-frame ones, dropping some. Of roughly 190,000 clones listed, more than 9.5% are singletons. The table lists this clone with a few counts. The chain recombines TRBV5-6 with TRBJ1-2, with TRBD1 matching over 11 bases. Material for sequencing was PBMCs. The TCR comes from a man aged 45-60 years in good health and CMV-seropositive. This CDR3 reads CASSSRGTGGPNGYTF. CDR3 coding DNA: TGTGCCAGCAGTTCAAGGGGGACAGGGGGTCCCAATGGCTACACCTTC. The whole variable domain, filled in from reference TRBV5-6 and TRBJ1-2, reads DAGVTQSPTHLIKTRGQQVTLRCSPKSGHDTVSWYQQALGQGPQFIFQYYEEEERQRGNFPDRFSGHQFPNYSSELNVNALLLGDSALYLCASSSRGTGGPNGYTFGSGTRLTVV.